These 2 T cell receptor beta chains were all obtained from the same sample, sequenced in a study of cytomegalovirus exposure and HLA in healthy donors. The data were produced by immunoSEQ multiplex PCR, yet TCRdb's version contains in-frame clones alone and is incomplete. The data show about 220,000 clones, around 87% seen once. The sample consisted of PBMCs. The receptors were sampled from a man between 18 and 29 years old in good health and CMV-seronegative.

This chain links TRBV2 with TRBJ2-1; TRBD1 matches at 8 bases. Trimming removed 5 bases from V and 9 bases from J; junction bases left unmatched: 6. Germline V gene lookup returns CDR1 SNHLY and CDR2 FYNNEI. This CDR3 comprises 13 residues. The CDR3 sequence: CASSQRQGSEQFF. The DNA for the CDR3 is TGTGCCAGCAGTCAACGACAGGGGAGTGAGCAGTTCTTC.

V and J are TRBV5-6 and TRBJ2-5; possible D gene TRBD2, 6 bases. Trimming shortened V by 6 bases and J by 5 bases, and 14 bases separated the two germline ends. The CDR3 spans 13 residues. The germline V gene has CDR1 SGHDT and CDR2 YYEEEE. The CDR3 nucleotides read TGTGCCAGCATGGAGGGCTGGGGGGAGACCCAGTACTTC. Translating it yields CASMEGWGETQYF.